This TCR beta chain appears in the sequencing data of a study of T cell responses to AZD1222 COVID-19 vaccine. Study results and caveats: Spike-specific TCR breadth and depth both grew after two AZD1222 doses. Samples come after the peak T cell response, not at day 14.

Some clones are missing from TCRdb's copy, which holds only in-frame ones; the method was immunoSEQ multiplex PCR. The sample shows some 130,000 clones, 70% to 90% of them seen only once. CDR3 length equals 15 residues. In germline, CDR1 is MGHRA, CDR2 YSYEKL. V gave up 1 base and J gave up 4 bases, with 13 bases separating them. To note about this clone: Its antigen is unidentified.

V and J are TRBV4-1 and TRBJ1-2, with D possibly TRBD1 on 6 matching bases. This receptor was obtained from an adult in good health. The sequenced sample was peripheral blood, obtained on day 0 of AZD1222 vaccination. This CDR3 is CASSQVSGARYGYTF. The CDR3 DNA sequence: TGCGCCAGCAGCCAAGTTTCAGGGGCGCGCTATGGCTACACCTTC.